This T cell receptor beta chain came from a study of radiation and T cells in renal cell carcinoma (dated by TCRdb to the early 2020s). As for the study more broadly: A total of around 53 samples underwent TCR beta sequencing, made up of approximately 26 tumors and around 27 peripheral blood samples. Across all 50 or so samples, more than 4,000,000 unique CDR3 nucleotide sequences, encoding about 3,000,000 unique CDR3 amino acid sequences, were identified. Paper-wide results and their limitations: Irradiated tumors showed higher TCR clonality than controls, with the top 100 clonotypes averaging about 50% of the repertoire versus around 43% in nephrectomy-only tumors. Because no pretreatment tumor biopsies were available, whether clonotypes were present in the tumor at baseline could not be determined. With a single-armed trial design, the study had no way to address how radiation dose or scheduling affects the TCR repertoire. In blood, the top tumor clonotypes increased between baseline and 2 weeks post-radiation and then shrank by 4 weeks, which suggests that tumor-resident clones expanded only transiently. Compared with control tumors, irradiated tumors had a greater number of dominant CDR3 motifs, and these motifs made up a bigger portion of the repertoire. Because only small tumor regions of roughly 1 g were available, intratumoral heterogeneity was not captured.

Based on the germline V gene, the CDR1 and CDR2 sequences are SGHTA and FQGTGA. Between the V and J ends, shortened by 8 bases and 1 base respectively, the junction contains 13 bases. There are 14 amino acids in the CDR3, from cysteine to phenylalanine inclusive. Left in the record is the CDR3 DNA by itself, 42 bases read in frame from the first base. TCR beta libraries were generated from genomic DNA with the immunoSEQ kit, following the manufacturer's recommendations. For library preparation, a first multiplex PCR was performed with proprietary primers, followed by a second PCR in which unique barcodes were added, and bead cleanups were performed after each round. A kit-provided positive control reaction and a negative control reaction were included in every sample batch. The final libraries were assessed on an Agilent 4200 TapeStation D1000 ScreenTape, pooled by volume, and quantified by qPCR. Sequencing was performed on an Illumina NextSeq500 with a MidOutput 150-cycle cartridge, and 156 Read1 and 15 Index1 cycles were run with kit custom primers. The pooled library was loaded at 0.95 to 1 pM with 20% PhiX control spiked in. Under the source paper's analysis protocol: Vendor-processed data were analyzed in R, with a clonotype defined as all T cells sharing the same CDR3 nucleotide sequence. For clone abundance analyses, frequencies were normalized to the 10,000 most abundant clones in each sample. Public T cell clones, which averaged fewer than five per sample, were excluded before analysis. ImmunoMap was used for dominant motif analysis with the PAM10 matrix, a gap penalty of 30, and a homology threshold of 0.3, and any motif reaching a cumulative frequency of at least 0.01 was considered dominant. Tumor-enriched clonotypes and baseline blood-enriched clonotypes were defined as those with an abundance difference of at least 32-fold between compartments. The Baroni-Urbani and Buser coefficient was used to measure tumor-blood repertoire similarity, and groups were compared with two-tailed Wilcoxon tests in R. TCRdb re-hosts the immuneACCESS table, in-frame sequences only. Its copies lack some clones; in the studies checked, an unresolved V gene accounts for under half of them, and the cause for the rest is not known. V, J and clone size are taken as reported in that table, and D and trimming were inferred from the DNA itself. Counted in this sample were about 9,200 clones; around 53% of them appeared once. 15% to 20% of the sample lies in the top ten.

What the time point label conveys for this sample: tumor resected at nephrectomy. The treatment or condition label, as the study defines it: 15 Gy SBRT to primary tumor, nephrectomy 4 weeks later. Samples were obtained from a clinical trial, in which 15 Gy stereotactic body radiation therapy was delivered to primary renal cell carcinomas and nephrectomy was performed 4 weeks later. Every patient's renal cell carcinoma showed clear cell pathology. The tumors were dissociated mechanically, digested with collagenase/hyaluronidase at 37 degrees C, processed in gentleMACS C tubes, and kept in liquid nitrogen. Genomic DNA for TCR sequencing was prepared using the QIAamp DNA Blood Mini Kit (Qiagen). Only samples passing all quality control checks were included in the analyses. About this clone itself: The specificity of this receptor is unknown. Base qualities are missing; no much larger clone stands one base away.

The clonotype originates from a man aged 55 to 70 with renal cell carcinoma. This material consisted of tumor tissue, taken from a patient whose treatment included radiotherapy and nephrectomy. The rearranged segments are TRBV7-3 and TRBJ2-3; the D gene is not confidently resolved. The CDR3 region: CASSQARGTDTQYF. The DNA reads TGTGCCAGCTCCCAGGCGCGCGGCACAGATACGCAGTATTTT.